The present entry profiles one T cell receptor (beta chain) with its context. The clone's antigen remains unknown. No base-level quality is on record; no much larger clone is a single base apart. V is cut by 1 base and J by 7 bases, and the space between the germline ends is 11 bases. CDR1 and CDR2 (PRHDT, FYEKMQ) derive from the germline V gene (reference sequence). Its CDR3 holds 14 amino acids, cysteine through phenylalanine. Only the CDR3 part of the read is kept: 42 bases, read in frame from the first base. TCRbeta CDR3 regions were sequenced with the immunoSEQ Assay. After extraction, genomic DNA underwent amplification by bias-controlled multiplex PCR, followed by high-throughput sequencing. For the original study's pipeline: To quantify the absolute abundance of each unique TCRbeta CDR3 region, sequences were collapsed and filtered. T cell fraction was estimated by normalization of TCRbeta template counts to usable DNA, with usable DNA being measured through amplification of reference genes present in all nucleated cells. Repertoire TCRs were annotated as SARS-CoV-2-specific when V gene, CDR3 amino acid sequence and J gene were exactly matched to a known reactive TCR set. The reference SARS-CoV-2 TCR set was derived from MIRA and filtered for enrichment in COVID-19-positive ImmuneCODE repertoires, a step that removed public or cross-reactive TCRs. Drawing on the MIRA antigens, annotated TCRs were analysed further at the level of specific ORF or position within ORF. Breadth was defined as the number of annotated unique rearrangements divided by the total number of unique productive rearrangements, and depth was defined as the summed frequency of the annotated unique rearrangements. TCR breadth was compared between groups using two-sided Wilcoxon rank-sum tests. TCRdb took over this immuneACCESS table, retaining in-frame rearrangements with V and J assigned. Such tables are incomplete; in checked studies, under half of the missing clones stem from an unresolved V gene, and the remainder is unexplained. The DNA gave D and trimming, while V, J and clone size come from that table. For this sample the table gives about 350,000 clones, of which approximately 90% were detected only once. The top ten clonotypes cover around 6.4% of the sample.

This sample was included in a study of Ad26.COV2.S vaccination and SARS-CoV-2 variants (dated by TCRdb to the early 2020s). Looking at the study overall: Donors in the vaccine arm were drawn from COV1001, a multicentre, randomized, double-blind, placebo-controlled phase I-IIa trial testing Ad26.COV2.S in healthy adults. Ad26.COV2.S was administered intramuscularly at a dose of 5x10^10 or 1x10^11 viral particles, either as one shot or as two shots given 56 days apart. TCRbeta repertoire sequencing served as the tool for gauging how specific and how broad the SARS-CoV-2-reactive T cell receptors were following Ad26.COV2.S vaccination. A total of 32 samples were included in the TCR-sequenced set, comprising around 19 Ad26.COV2.S vaccine recipients, 5 placebo recipients and 8 SARS-CoV-2 convalescent individuals. Participants in the trial were split at random into five groups of five each, receiving low-dose or high-dose Ad26.COV2.S once or twice, or else placebo on both occasions. Investigators remained blinded to trial group allocation during experiments and outcome assessment. The paper as a whole reports these results and caveats: Substantial breadth of spike-specific CD8+ and CD4+ T cell responses was reported after vaccination. Compared with placebo recipients, Ad26.COV2.S recipients showed higher spike-specific TCR breadth (P = 0.0014). The study was not powered to compare responses between vaccine doses or regimens. Non-spike TCR breadth was comparable between vaccine and placebo recipients, consistent with the vaccine containing only spike. It was noted by the authors that total T cell responses may have been underestimated by the TCR breadth and depth analyses.

Reading the label with the study, this specimen's treatment or condition is: 15 to 20 received Ad26.COV2.S at low or high dose, single or two shots; 5 received placebo; per-sample allocation not given. Repertoires of vaccine and placebo recipients were sequenced from samples taken on day 63 after the first injection. In Cohort 1b, 20 to 25 adults aged 18-55 years were enrolled at a single site in Boston, USA, between 29 July and 7 August 2020. Ad26.COV2.S was a replication-incompetent adenovirus type 26 vector that expressed a prefusion-stabilized SARS-CoV-2 spike protein derived from the original Wuhan strain.

The TCR originated in a person aged 18 to 65 who received the Ad26.COV2.S COVID-19 vaccine or a placebo. Sequences were derived from peripheral blood, sampled in a trial of Ad26.COV2.S vaccine versus placebo. The chain couples TRBV13 to TRBJ1-3; the D gene lacks a confident call. The CDR3 reads as follows: CASSLVGLANTIYF. The bases are TGTGCCAGCAGCTTAGTTGGCCTGGCCAACACCATATATTTT. Joined to the reference TRBV13 and TRBJ1-3 proteins, this CDR3 gives the full variable domain: AAGVIQSPRHLIKEKRETATLKCYPIPRHDTVYWYQQGPGQDPQFLISFYEKMQSDKGSIPDRFSAQQFSDYHSELNMSSLELGDSALYFCASSLVGLANTIYFGEGSWLTVV.